This TCR beta chain stems from a study of blood T cell repertoires in COVID-19. On the study more broadly: The United States, Italy and Spain supplied acute and convalescent COVID-19 samples.

TCRdb's table, derived via immunoSEQ multiplex PCR, lists solely in-frame clones and lacks some. The sample includes about 250,000 clones, around 87% of them seen just once. Participants were aged about 18 to 100 years, lived in 20 to 25 US areas, and enrolled virtually. V lost 1 base and J 3 bases, leaving 8 bases between the germline ends. CDR3 length: 14 residues. The germline V gene has CDR1 SGHRS and CDR2 YFSETQ. V gene TRBV5-1 combines with J gene TRBJ1-5; D may be TRBD1 (5 bases). Material for sequencing was PBMCs or T cells enriched from blood (not recorded which). The receptor's source is a woman between 18 and 29 years old who had recovered from COVID-19. CDR3 amino acids: CASSLSGHNQPQHF. The CDR3 nucleotides are TGCGCCAGCAGCTTGTCAGGGCACAATCAGCCCCAGCATTTT. The full variable domain, its missing parts supplied by reference TRBV5-1 and TRBJ1-5, is KAGVTQTPRYLIKTRGQQVTLSCSPISGHRSVSWYQQTPGQGLQFLFEYFSETQRNKGNFPGRFSGRQFSNSRSEMNVSTLELGDSALYLCASSLSGHNQPQHFGDGTRLSIL.